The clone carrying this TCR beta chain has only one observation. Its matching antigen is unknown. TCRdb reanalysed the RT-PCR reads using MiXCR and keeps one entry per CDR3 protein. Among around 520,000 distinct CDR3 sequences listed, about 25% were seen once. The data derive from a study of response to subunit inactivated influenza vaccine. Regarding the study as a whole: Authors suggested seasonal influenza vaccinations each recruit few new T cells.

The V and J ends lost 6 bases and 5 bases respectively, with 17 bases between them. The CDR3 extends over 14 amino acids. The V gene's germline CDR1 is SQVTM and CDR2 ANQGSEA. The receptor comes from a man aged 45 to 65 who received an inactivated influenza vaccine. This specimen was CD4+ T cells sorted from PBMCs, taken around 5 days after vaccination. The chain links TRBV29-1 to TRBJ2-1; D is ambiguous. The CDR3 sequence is CSVRSLGSHNEQFF. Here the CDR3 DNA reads TGCAGCGTCCGATCATTGGGCAGTCACAATGAGCAGTTCTTC.